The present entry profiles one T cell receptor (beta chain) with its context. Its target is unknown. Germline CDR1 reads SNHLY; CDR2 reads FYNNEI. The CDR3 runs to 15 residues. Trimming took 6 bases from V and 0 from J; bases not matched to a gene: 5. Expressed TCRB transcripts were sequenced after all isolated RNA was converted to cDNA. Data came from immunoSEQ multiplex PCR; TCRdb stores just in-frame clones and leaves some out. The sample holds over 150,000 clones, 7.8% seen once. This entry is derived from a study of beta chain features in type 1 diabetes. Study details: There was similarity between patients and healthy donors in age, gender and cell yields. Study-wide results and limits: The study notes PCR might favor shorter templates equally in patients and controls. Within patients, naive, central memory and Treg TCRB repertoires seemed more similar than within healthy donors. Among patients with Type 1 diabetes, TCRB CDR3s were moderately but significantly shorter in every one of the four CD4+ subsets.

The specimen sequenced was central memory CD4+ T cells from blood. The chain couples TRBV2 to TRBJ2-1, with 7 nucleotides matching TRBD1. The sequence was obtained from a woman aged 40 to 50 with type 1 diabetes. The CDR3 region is CASSKTGSSYNEQFF. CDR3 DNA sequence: TGTGCCAGCAGCAAGACAGGGAGCTCCTACAATGAGCAGTTCTTC.